These T cell receptor beta chains were read from a single sample in a study of CD8 T cells in Susac syndrome. Via MiXCR, TCRdb re-called the immunoSEQ multiplex PCR reads, giving one row per CDR3 protein. The repertoire has approximately 120,000 distinct CDR3 sequences, around 94% of them found once; the top ten carry less than 0.25%. Sequenced material: CD8+ T cells from PBMCs. The source is a human donor with Susac syndrome. Both conserved end residues are part of each CDR3. A D gene is named only where the DNA matches it firmly.

j_call v_call d_call cdr3_aa
TRBJ2-1 TRBV4-1 NA CASSHVRGADNEQFF
TRBJ1-2 TRBV6-5 NA CASASIQQGNYGYTF
TRBJ2-7 TRBV7-6 NA CASSRHGRVRYEQYF
TRBJ2-5 TRBV28 TRBD2 CASSLYSTSGGAGETQYF
TRBJ2-1 TRBV18 NA CASSASEYNEQFF
TRBJ2-2 TRBV6-1 NA CASRSFRDGTGELFF
TRBJ2-7 TRBV4-2 TRBD2 CASSQDLSGTYEQYF
TRBJ2-7 TRBV9 NA CASSVEDRGEQYF
TRBJ1-1 TRBV12-5 NA CASGPGDDTEAFF
TRBJ2-5 TRBV7-2 TRBD1 CASSPGQQETQYF
TRBJ2-7 TRBV5-1 TRBD1 CASSPGTGGPLEQYF
TRBJ1-5 TRBV12-3/TRBV12-4 NA CASSWGAGNQPQHF
TRBJ2-7 TRBV4-2 NA CASSQEPINYEQYF
TRBJ2-3 TRBV4-1 TRBD2 CASSPPLGRVPDTQYF
TRBJ2-1 TRBV5-4 TRBD2 CASARTSGNNEQFF
TRBJ1-5 TRBV5-6 NA CASSSGSQPQHF
TRBJ1-6 TRBV6-2/TRBV6-3 NA CASSSYLGANNSPLHF
TRBJ2-3 TRBV6-2/TRBV6-3 NA CASSYRLEGTDTQYF
TRBJ1-2 TRBV12-3/TRBV12-4 NA CASGRRAPVNYGYTF
TRBJ2-5 TRBV11-2 TRBD1 CASSLWTGGTQETQYF
TRBJ2-7 TRBV7-9 TRBD1 CASSDRGDYEQYF
TRBJ2-5 TRBV28 TRBD2 CASSPLTSGQETQYF
TRBJ2-1 TRBV7-9 NA CASIGGEAGVYNEQFF
TRBJ1-4 TRBV20-1 TRBD1 CSAFKGQDPTNEKLFF
TRBJ2-7 TRBV25-1 NA CASSADSSYEQYF
TRBJ1-1 TRBV27 TRBD1 CATRQGVTDTEAFF
TRBJ2-3 TRBV9 TRBD1 CASSVYRGGTDTQYF
TRBJ2-7 TRBV3-1 NA CASSQDKLGAGRYEQYF
TRBJ2-1 TRBV13 TRBD1 CASSTTGTGNLEQFF
TRBJ1-5 TRBV7-9 NA CASSPQGANQPQHF
TRBJ2-1 TRBV27 TRBD1 CASSYNTGGDEQFF
TRBJ2-1 TRBV5-6 NA CASSLGLAYNEQFF
TRBJ2-7 TRBV20-1 NA CSARVRELGDEQYF
TRBJ2-1 TRBV12-3/TRBV12-4 NA CASRSSSGNEQFF
TRBJ2-1 TRBV12-5 TRBD2 CASGPRLAGDQVHNEQFF
TRBJ1-2 TRBV12-3/TRBV12-4 TRBD1 CASRSRDSNYGYTF
TRBJ2-2 TRBV4-2 NA CASSQGADVNTGELFF
TRBJ2-3 TRBV20-1 NA CSARGGFGTDTQYF
TRBJ2-1 TRBV20-1 TRBD2 CSAGLAGTSYNEQFF
TRBJ2-7 TRBV12-3/TRBV12-4 NA CASSLEDRLYEQYF